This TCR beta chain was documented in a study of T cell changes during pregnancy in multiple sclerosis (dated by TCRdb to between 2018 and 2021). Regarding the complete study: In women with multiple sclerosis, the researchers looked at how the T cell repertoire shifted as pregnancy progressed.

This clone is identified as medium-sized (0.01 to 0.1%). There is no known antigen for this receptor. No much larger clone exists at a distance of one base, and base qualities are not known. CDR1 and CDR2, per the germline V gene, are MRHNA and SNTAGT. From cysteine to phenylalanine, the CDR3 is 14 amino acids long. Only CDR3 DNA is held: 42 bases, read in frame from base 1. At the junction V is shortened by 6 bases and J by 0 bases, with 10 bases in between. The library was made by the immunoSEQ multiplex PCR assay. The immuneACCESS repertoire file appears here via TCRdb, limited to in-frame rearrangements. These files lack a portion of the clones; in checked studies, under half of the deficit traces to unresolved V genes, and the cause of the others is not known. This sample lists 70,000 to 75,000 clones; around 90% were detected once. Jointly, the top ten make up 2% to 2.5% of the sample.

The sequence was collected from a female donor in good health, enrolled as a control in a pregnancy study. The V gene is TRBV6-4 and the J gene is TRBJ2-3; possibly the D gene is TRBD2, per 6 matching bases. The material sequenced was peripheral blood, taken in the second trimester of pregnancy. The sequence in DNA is TGTGCCAGCAGCTCCGGGACTAGCACAGATACGCAGTATTTT. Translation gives CASSSGTSTDTQYF.